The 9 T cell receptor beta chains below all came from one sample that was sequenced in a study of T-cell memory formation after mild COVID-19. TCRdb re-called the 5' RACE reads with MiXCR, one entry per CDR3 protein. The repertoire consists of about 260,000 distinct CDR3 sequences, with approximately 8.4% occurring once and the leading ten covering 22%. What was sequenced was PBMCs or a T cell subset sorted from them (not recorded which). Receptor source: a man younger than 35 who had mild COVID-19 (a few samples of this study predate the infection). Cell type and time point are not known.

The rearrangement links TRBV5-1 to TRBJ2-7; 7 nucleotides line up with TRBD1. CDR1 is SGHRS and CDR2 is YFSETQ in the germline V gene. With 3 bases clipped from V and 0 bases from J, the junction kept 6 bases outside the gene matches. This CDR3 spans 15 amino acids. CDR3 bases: TGCGCCAGCAGCTCCACCGGGACAGTCTCCTACGAGCAGTACTTC. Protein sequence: CASSSTGTVSYEQYF.

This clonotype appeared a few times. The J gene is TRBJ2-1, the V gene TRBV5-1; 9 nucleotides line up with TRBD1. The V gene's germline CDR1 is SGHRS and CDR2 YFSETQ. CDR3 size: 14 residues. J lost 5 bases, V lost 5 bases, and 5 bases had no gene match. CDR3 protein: CASSPGQGNNEQFF. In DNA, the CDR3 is TGCGCCAGCAGTCCGGGACAGGGTAACAATGAGCAGTTCTTC.

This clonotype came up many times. For the CDR3, the DNA is TGCGCCAGCAGCGGCACAGGGGGTTTGTACAATGAGCAGTTCTTC. This sequence encodes CASSGTGGLYNEQFF. The genes are TRBV5-1 and TRBJ2-1; 8 bases are shared with TRBD1. The junction had 7 bases not matched to a gene; V was cut back by 4 bases and J by 4 bases. Germline CDR1 reads SGHRS; CDR2 reads YFSETQ. CDR3 size: 15 residues.

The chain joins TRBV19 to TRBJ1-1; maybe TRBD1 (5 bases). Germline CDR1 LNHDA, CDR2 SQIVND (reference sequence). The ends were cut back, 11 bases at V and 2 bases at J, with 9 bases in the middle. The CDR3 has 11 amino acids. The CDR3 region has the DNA TGTGCCTGCAGGGTCAACACTGAAGCTTTCTTT. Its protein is CACRVNTEAFF.

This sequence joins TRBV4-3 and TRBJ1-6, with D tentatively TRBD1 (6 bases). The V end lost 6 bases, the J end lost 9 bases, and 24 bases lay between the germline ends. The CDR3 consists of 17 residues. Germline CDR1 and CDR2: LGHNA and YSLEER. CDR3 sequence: CASRRITGGGGGSPLHF. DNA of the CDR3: TGCGCCAGCAGACGAATAACTGGGGGCGGTGGTGGTTCACCCCTCCACTTT.

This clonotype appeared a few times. The DNA for the CDR3 is TGTGCCACCACCGGAACAGCCCATTCACCCCTCCACTTT. Residues: CATTGTAHSPLHF. The chain recombines TRBV24-1 with TRBJ1-6; D not certain. There are 13 residues in the CDR3. Trimming shortened V by 8 bases and J by 8 bases, and 12 bases separated the two germline ends. Germline CDR1 is KGHDR and CDR2 is SFDVKD.

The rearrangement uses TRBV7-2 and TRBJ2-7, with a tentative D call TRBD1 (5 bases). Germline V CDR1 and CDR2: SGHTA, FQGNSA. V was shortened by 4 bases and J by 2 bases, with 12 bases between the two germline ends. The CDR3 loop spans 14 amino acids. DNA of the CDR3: TGTGCCAGCAGCTCAGACAGTGCAACCTACGAGCAGTACTTC. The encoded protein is CASSSDSATYEQYF. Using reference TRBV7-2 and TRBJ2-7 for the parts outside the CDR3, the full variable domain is GAGVSQSPSNKVTEKGKDVELRCDPISGHTALYWYRQSLGQGLEFLIYFQGNSAPDKSGLPSDRFSAERTGGSVSTLTIQRTQQEDSAVYLCASSSDSATYEQYFGPGTRLTVT.

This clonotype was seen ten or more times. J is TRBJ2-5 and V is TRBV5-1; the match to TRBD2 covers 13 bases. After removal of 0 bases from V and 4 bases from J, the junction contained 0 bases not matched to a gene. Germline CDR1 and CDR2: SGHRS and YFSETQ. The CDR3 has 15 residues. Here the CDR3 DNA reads TGCGCCAGCAGCTTGGGACTAGCGGGGGGAGAGACCCAGTACTTC. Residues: CASSLGLAGGETQYF.

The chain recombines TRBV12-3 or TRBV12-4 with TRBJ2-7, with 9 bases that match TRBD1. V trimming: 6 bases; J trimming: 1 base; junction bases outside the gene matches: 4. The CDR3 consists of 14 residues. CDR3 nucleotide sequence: TGTGCCAGCAGGGCCGGGACAGGGTCCTACGAGCAGTACTTC. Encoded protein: CASRAGTGSYEQYF.